This TCR beta chain was documented in a study of radiotherapy plus CTLA-4 blockade in lung cancer. Profiling relied on immunoSEQ multiplex PCR, and the TCRdb table lists in-frame clones only, not all of them. Of 70,000 to 85,000 clones listed, around 74% were seen once; the top ten hold roughly 9.8%. Germline-derived CDR1 and CDR2 are SNHLY and FYNNEI. CDR3 size: 13 residues. The trim removed 6 bases at V and 6 bases at J, leaving 1 base unmatched. The chain uses TRBV2 and TRBJ2-2; 10 positions match TRBD1. The sequence was collected from a human donor with non-small cell lung cancer whose response to radiotherapy plus ipilimumab could not be evaluated. Sequenced material: peripheral blood, taken from a patient treated with radiotherapy plus ipilimumab. CDR3 sequence: CASRDRGSGELFF. As DNA, the CDR3 is TGTGCCAGCAGGGACAGGGGGTCCGGGGAGCTGTTTTTT.